This T cell receptor (beta chain) was sequenced for a study of cytomegalovirus exposure and HLA in healthy donors. Study-wide context: Sequencing of about 179 million T cells in an earlier analysis found 100 million or so unique TCR beta sequences.

Points on this clone: Its antigen is undetermined.

Findings and limits, study-wide: Indistinguishable V segments such as TRBV6-2 and TRBV6-3 were excluded. There were over 150 TCR beta chains listed as cytomegalovirus-associated.

Primers: 60 Vbeta forward and 13 Jbeta reverse. The authors' processing: Later, an analysis found 65 million to 85 million unique TCR beta chains, and approximately 10 million of these were shared. Assay: immunoSEQ multiplex PCR; the TCRdb copy retains only in-frame clones and omits some. V, J and clone size are taken as reported in that table, and D and trimming were inferred from the DNA itself. The repertoire includes 90,000 to 150,000 clones, roughly three fifths of them detected once, and about 9% sits in the top ten. After removal of 4 bases from V and 0 bases from J, the junction contained 6 bases not matched to a gene. Per germline, CDR1 SGHTS and CDR2 YDEGEE. The CDR3 has 15 residues.

The source material was PBMCs. V gene TRBV5-8 combines with J gene TRBJ2-5; 7 bases line up with TRBD1. The sequence came from a man in his forties in good health and CMV-seropositive. CDR3 residues: CASSLGQLDQETQYF. In nucleotides, the CDR3 is TGTGCCAGCAGCCTGGGACAGTTGGACCAAGAGACCCAGTACTTC.